The source of this TCR beta chain is a study of T cell responses to AZD1222 COVID-19 vaccine. Overall study findings and caveats: Increases in Spike-specific TCR breadth and depth were seen after two AZD1222 doses. In all cases, repertoires were sampled only after the peak T cell response.

The assay was immunoSEQ multiplex PCR, and TCRdb's table has in-frame clones only and misses some. Among 200,000 or so clones listed, around 92% were seen once. With regard to this clone: The antigen is undetermined.

V shed 2 bases and J shed 7 bases, with 8 bases lying between them. The CDR3 has 12 amino acids. The germline gives CDR1 MNHEY, CDR2 SVGAGI. The input for sequencing was peripheral blood, taken on day 0 of AZD1222 vaccination. The TCR originated in an adult in good health. J is TRBJ1-1 and V is TRBV6-5; D not resolved. The CDR3 DNA reads as TGTGCCAGCAGTTACGGACGGAGTGAAGCTTTCTTT. Protein product: CASSYGRSEAFF.